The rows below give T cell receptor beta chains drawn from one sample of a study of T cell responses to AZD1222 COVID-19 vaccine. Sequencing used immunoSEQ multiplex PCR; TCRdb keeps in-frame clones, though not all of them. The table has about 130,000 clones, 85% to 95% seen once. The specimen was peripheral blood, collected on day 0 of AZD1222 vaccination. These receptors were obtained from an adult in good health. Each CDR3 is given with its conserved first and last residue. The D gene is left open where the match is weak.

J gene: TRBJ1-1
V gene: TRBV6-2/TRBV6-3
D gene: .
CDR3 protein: CASSGRSGFDTEAFF

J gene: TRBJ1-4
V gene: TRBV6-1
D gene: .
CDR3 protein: CASSDPLTDEKLFF

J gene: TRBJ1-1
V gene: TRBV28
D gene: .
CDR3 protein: CASTIPGTNTEAFF

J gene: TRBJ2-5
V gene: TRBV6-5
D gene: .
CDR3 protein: CASAPTRETQYF

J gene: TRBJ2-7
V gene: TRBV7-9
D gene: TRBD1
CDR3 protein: CASSLDFTGARYEQYF

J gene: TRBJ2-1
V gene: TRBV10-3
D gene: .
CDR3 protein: CAISEVEYNEQFF

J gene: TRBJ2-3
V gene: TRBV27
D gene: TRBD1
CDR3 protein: CASRIGTGSTDTQYF

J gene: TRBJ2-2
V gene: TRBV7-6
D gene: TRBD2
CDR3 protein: CASTLGGGVTGELFF

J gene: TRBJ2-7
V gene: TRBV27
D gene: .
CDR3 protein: CASSSQRRGSYEQYF

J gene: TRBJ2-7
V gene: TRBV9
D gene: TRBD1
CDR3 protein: CASSTRTGAGEQYF

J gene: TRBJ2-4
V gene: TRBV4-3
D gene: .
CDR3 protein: CASSQGRLNIQYF

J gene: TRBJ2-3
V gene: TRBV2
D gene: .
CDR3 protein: CASQQDFTDTQYF

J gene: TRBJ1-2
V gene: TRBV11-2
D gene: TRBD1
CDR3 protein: CASSQQGIYGYTF

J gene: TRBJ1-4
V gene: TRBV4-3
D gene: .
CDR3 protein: CASSQGQGQEKLFF

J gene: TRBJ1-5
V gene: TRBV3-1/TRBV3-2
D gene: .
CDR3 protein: CASSQNAGNQPQHF

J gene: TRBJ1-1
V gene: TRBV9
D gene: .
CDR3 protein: CASSVGEGCTEAFF

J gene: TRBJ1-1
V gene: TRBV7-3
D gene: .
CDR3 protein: CASSLTAGPNTEAFF

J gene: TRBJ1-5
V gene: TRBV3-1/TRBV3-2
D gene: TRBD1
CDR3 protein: CASSPTRGLANQPQHF

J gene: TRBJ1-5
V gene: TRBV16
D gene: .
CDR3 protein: CASTPGGNQPQHF

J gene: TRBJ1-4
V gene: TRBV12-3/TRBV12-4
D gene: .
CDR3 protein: CASSLGANEKLFF

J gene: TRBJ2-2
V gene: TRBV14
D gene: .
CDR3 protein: CASSQAIRTGELFF

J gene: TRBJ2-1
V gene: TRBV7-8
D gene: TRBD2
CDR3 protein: CASSPNVAGSSYNEQFF

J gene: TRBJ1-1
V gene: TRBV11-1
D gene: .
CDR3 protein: CASSLRVSPNTEAFF

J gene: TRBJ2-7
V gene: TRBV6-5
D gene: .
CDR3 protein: CASSYGPPEKGYEQYF

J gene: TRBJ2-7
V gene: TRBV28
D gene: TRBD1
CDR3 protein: CASTYFGTGSYEQYF

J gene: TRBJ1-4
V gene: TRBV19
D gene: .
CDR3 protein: CASTGLGAVEKLFF

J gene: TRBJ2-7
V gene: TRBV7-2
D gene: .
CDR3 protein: CASSPRGRSYEQYF

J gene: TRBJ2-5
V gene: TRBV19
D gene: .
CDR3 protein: CATTGGAPVTQYF

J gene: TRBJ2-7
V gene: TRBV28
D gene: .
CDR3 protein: CASTTGQGSYEQYF

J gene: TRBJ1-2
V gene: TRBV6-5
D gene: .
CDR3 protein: CASSRPGDYGYTF

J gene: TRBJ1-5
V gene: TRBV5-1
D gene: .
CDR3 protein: CASRADGGGNQPQHF

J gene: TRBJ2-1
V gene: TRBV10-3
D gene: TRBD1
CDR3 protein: CAISETQGELYNEQFF

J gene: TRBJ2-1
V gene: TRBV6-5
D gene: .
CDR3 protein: CASRDPSNNEQFF

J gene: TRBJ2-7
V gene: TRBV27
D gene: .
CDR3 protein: CASSLFLSRPYEQYF

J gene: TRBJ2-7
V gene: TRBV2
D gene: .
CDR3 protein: CASRGGTYEQYF

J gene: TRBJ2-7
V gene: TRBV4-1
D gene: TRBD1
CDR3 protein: CASSQESAGTGSYEQYF

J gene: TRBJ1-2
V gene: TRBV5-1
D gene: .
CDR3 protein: CASSWGPINYGYTF

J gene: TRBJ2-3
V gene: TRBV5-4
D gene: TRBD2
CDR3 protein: CASGLAGGLRVGTDTQYF

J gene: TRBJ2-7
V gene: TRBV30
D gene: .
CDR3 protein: CAWDRDYEQYF

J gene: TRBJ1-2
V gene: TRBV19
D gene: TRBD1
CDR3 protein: CASSIDRWDRGLGYTF

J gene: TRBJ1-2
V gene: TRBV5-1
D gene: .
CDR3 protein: CASSLGRAYGFGYTF

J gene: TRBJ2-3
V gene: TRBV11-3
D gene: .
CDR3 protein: CASSLDSSDTQYF

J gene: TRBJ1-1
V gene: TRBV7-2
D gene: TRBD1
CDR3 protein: CATRTGVNTEAFF

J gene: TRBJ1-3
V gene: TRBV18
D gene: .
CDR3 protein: CASSPREDLSGNTIYF

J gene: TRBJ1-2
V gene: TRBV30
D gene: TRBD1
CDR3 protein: CAWAPGQNYGYTF

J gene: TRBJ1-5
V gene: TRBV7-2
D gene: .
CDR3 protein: CASSRYRVDQPQHF

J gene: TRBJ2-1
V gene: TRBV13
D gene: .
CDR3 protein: CASSPAQDTPWVASFF

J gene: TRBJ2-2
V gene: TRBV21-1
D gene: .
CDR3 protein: CASSKGGPRTGELFF

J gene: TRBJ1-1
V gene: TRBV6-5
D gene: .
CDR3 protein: CASRGDLLATEAFF

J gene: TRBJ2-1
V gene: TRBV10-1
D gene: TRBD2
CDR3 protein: CASGVLAGGLYEQFF

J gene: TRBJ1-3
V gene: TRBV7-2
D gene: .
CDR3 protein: CASSFARLGNTIYF

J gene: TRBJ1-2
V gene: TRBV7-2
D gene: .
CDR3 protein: CASSPGRGIRGNYGYTF